The subject of this entry is one T cell receptor beta chain. Its target is not known. The CDR3 loop spans 16 amino acids. From germline, CDR1 is SGHDT and CDR2 YYEEEE. 5' RACE with UMI labels generated the TRB cDNA libraries. From the 5' RACE reads, TCRdb lists one entry per CDR3 protein and no DNA. The sample has tens of thousands of distinct CDR3 sequences; the top ten hold under 25%. The data stem from a study of CXCR3-negative and CXCR3-positive naive CD8 T cells. General study findings and limits: Surface CD5 matched across naive subsets, and TRB CDR3 properties served to infer TCR strength. Much lower diversity was found in memory CD8+ cells, while both naive subsets had comparably high diversity. TRBV-TRBJ usage was similar across naive CXCR3 subsets but distinct in memory cells.

Triplicate sorts, fewer than 350,000 cells apiece, were made for each CD8+ T cell subset. Source material: memory CD8+ T cells from blood. This receptor was taken from a human donor in good health. Some clones in this sample may be carry-over from other donors' samples. The chain has TRBV5-6 and TRBJ2-2; the D call from TCRdb, TRBD1, cannot be confirmed without DNA. CDR3 loop: CASLDRGFEGTGELFF.